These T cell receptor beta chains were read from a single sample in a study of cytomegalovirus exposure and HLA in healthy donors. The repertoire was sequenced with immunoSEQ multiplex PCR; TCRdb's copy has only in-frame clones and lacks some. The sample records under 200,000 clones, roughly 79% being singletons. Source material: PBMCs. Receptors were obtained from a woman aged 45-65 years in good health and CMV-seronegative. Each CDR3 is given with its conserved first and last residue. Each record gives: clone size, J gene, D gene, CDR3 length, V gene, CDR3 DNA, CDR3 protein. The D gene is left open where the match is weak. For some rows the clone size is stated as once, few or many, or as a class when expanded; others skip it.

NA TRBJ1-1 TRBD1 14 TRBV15 TGTGCCACCAGCAGGACAGGGATGAACACTGAAGCTTTCTTT CATSRTGMNTEAFF
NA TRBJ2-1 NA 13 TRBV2 TGTGCCAGCAGTGATGTAACAGGTAATAAGCAGTTCTTC CASSDVTGNKQFF
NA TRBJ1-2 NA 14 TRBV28 TGTGCCAGCAGTTTAGAGGCGGGGAGCCAGGGCTACACCTTC CASSLEAGSQGYTF
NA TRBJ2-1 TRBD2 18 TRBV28 TGTGCCAGCAGTTCGGCGGGAGGGTCCCCTTCTTTGTACAATGAGCAGTTCTTC CASSSAGGSPSLYNEQFF
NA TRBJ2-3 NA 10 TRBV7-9 TGTGCCAGCAGCGAGGGAACGCAGTATTTT CASSEGTQYF
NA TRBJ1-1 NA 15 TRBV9 TGTGCCAGCAGCCCCCGACAGAATATGAACACTGAAGCTTTCTTT CASSPRQNMNTEAFF
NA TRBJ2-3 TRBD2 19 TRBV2 TGTGCCAGCTCAACCACAGGGAGTAGCGGGAGAGGTTGGGTTAATACGCAGTATTTT CASSTTGSSGRGWVNTQYF
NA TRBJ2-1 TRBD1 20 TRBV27 TGTGCCAGCAGTAAGCCAAGACAGGGGGCGAGGTTAGGGACCTACAATGAGCAGTTCTTC CASSKPRQGARLGTYNEQFF
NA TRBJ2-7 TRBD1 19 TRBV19 TGTGCCAGTAGTATAGTCTGGACAGGGTTCCCTCTAACGACCTACGAGCAGTACTTC CASSIVWTGFPLTTYEQYF
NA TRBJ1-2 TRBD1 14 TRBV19 TGTGCCAGTACCCCTTGGACAGGCCGGTCTGACTACACCTTC CASTPWTGRSDYTF
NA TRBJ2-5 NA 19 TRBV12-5 TGTGCTAGTGGTTTGCCCACAGGGGGGGGCAGGGGGCTATCAGAGACCCAGTACTTC CASGLPTGGGRGLSETQYF
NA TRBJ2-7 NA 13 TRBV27 TGTGCCAGCAGTCGGTGGGGGGATTACGAGCAGTACTTC CASSRWGDYEQYF
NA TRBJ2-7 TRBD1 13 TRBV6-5 TGTGCCAGTTCGACAGGGCGAAACTACGAGCAGTACTTC CASSTGRNYEQYF
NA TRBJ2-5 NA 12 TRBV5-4 TGTGCCAGCAGCCAGTACCAAGAGACCCAGTACTTC CASSQYQETQYF
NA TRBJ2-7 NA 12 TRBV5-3 TGTGCCAGAAGCTGCGGCTCCTACGAGCAGTACTTC CARSCGSYEQYF
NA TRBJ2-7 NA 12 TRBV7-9 TGTGCCAGCAGCCCTCTGAGGTACGAGCAGTACTTC CASSPLRYEQYF
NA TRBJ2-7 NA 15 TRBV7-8 TGTGCCAGCATTTCGATCCGGGGTGTCTCCTACGAGCAGTACTTC CASISIRGVSYEQYF
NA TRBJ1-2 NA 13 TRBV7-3 TGTGCCAGCAGCCGTACAGGGTCTGGTGGCTACACCTTC CASSRTGSGGYTF
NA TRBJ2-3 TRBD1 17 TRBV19 TGTGCCAGTAGTATCCTCCTCCGGGACAGTCGCACAGATACGCAGTATTTT CASSILLRDSRTDTQYF
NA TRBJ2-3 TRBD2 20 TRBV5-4 TGTGCCAGCAGCTCTACGGGTAGCGGGGGGGCAGAGGGGAGCACAGATACGCAGTATTTT CASSSTGSGGAEGSTDTQYF
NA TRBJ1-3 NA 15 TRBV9 TGTGCCAGCAGCCCCGGTAGAGTCTCTGGAAACACCATATATTTT CASSPGRVSGNTIYF
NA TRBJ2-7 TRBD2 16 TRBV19 TGTGCCAGTAGTATGAGGATTAGCGGGGCGACGGACGAGCAGTACTTC CASSMRISGATDEQYF
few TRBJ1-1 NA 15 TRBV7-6 TGTGCCAGCAGCTTAGATAACAGCTGGAACACTGAAGCTTTCTTT CASSLDNSWNTEAFF
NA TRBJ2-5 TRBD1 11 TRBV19 TGTGCCAGTCGGACAGGAGAGACCCAGTACTTC CASRTGETQYF
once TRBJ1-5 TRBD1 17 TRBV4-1 TGCGCCAGCAGCCAAGACCGCGGACAGGGGATTAATCAGCCCCAGCATTTT CASSQDRGQGINQPQHF
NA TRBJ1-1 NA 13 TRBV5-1 TGCGCCAGCAGCTTGACAGGGTCCACTAAAGCTTTCTTT CASSLTGSTKAFF
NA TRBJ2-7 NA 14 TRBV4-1 TGCGCCAGCAGCCAAACTAGCACTGCCTACGAGCAGTACTTC CASSQTSTAYEQYF
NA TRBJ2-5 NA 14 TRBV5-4 TGTGCCAGCAGCTTGGGCAGGGGTCCAGAGACCCAGTACTTC CASSLGRGPETQYF
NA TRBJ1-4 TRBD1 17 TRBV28 TGTGCCAGCAGTTCTCGACAGGGACTGTGGACTAATGAAAAACTGTTTTTT CASSSRQGLWTNEKLFF
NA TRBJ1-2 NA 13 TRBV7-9 TGTGCCAGCAGCTTATCAGGGGCGGATGGCTACACCTTC CASSLSGADGYTF
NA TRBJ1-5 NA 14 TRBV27 TGTGCCAGCAGTTTAGTACCTCGGGATCAGCCCCAGCATTTT CASSLVPRDQPQHF
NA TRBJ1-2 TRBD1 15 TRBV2 TGTGCCAGCAGTGGGGGACAGGACTTTAACTATGGCTACACCTTC CASSGGQDFNYGYTF
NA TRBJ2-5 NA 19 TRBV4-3 TGCGCCAGCAGCCAAGAGGCCTCCACCTGGGGGGGGGCCGGTGAGACCCAGTACTTC CASSQEASTWGGAGETQYF
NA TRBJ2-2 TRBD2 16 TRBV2 TGTGCCAGCAGAGAAACTAGCGGGAGGACTGCCGGGGAGCTGTTTTTT CASRETSGRTAGELFF
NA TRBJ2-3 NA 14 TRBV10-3 TGTGCCATCAGTGGCCCCCTGAGTGCAGATACGCAGTATTTT CAISGPLSADTQYF
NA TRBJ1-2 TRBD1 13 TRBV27 TGTGCCAGCAGTGGGGGACAGGGGAATGGCTACACCTTC CASSGGQGNGYTF
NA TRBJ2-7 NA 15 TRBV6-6 TGTGCCAGCAGGGAGACAGGAGGTCCCCTCCTCGAGCAGTACTTC CASRETGGPLLEQYF
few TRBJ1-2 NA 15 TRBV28 TGTGCCAGCAGTTTATGGGGTCAGGCTCCCTATGGCTACACCTTC CASSLWGQAPYGYTF
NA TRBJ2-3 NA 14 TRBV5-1 TGCGCCAGCAGCTTGTGGACAGGCACAGATACGCAGTATTTT CASSLWTGTDTQYF
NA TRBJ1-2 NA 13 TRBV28 TGTGCCAGCAGAAAGCACAGGGATCGGGGCTACACCTTC CASRKHRDRGYTF
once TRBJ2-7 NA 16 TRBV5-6 TGTGCCAGCAGCTTAGGTGCGACGGAGAAGGTCTACGAGCAGTACTTC CASSLGATEKVYEQYF
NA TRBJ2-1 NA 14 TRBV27 TGTGCCAGCAGTAGCCAGAGACACTACAATGAGCAGTTCTTC CASSSQRHYNEQFF
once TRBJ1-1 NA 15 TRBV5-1 TGCGCCAGCAGCAGCCCCTCAGGGGTTGGCACTGAAGCTTTCTTT CASSSPSGVGTEAFF
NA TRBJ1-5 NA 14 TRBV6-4 TGTGCCAGCATCCTCAGGGGAAGCAATCAGCCCCAGCATTTT CASILRGSNQPQHF
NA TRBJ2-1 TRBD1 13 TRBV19 TGTGCCAGTAGACTACAGGGGTACAATGAGCAGTTCTTC CASRLQGYNEQFF
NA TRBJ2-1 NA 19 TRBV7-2 TGTGCCAGCATCCCCGGGGGCTATTCGGGAGGAAGCTCCTACAATGAGCAGTTCTTC CASIPGGYSGGSSYNEQFF